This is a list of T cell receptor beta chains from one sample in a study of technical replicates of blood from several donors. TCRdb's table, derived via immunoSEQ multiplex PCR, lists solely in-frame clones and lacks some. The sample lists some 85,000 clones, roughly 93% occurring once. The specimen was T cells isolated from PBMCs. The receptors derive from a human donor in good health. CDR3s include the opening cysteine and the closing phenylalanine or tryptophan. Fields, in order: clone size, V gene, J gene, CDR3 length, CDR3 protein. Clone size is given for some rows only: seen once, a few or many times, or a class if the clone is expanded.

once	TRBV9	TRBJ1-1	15	CASSALGREIPEAFF
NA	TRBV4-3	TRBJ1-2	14	CASSQDPSTDGYTF
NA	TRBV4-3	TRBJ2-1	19	CASSQVHRGQVSSYNEQFF
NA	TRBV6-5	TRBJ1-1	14	CASSSSRDRLAAFF
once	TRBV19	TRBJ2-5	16	CASSLLSGSQQETQYF
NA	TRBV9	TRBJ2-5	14	CASSRGQIQETQYF
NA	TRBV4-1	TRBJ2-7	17	CASSQVLVSASSYEQYF
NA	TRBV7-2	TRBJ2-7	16	CASSLVGGASSYEQYF
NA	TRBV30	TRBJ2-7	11	CAWEVGWEQYF
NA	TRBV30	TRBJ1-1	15	CAWSVLEGPGVEAFF
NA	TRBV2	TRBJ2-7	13	CAGTGGASYEQYF
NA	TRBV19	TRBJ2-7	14	CASSMRRGLDEQYF
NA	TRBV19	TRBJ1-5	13	CASRDRGNQPQHF
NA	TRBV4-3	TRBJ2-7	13	CASSRTGESEQYF
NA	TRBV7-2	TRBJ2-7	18	CASSFQTGQGSFAYEQYF
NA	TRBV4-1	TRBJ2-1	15	CASSQDLRTRGEQFF
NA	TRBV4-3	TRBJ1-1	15	CASSQEAGAKTEAFF
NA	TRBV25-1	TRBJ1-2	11	CASSQGAGYTF
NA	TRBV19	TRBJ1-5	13	CASNSLLNQPQHF
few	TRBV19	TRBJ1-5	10	CAPRGGPQHF
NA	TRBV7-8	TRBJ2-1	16	CASSLITSGNSNEQFF
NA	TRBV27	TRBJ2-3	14	CASGPGQSIDTQYF
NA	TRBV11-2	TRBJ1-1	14	CASSLVNSRTEAFF
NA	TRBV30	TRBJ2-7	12	CAWSGGPYEQYF
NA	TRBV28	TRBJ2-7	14	CASSIAGDLHEQYF
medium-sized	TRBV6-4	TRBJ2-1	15	CASSAQDSSYNEQFF
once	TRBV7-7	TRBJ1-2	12	CASSGEDYGYTF
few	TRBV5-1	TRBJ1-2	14	CASNSQETPYGYTF
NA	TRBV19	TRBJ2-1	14	CASSWGAGGSEQFF
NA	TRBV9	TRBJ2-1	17	CASSVAQLVSSYNEQFF
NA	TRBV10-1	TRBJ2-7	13	CASSELKTGEQYF
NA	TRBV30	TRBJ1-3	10	CAWGENTIYF
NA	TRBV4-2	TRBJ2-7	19	CASSQDARDREFLEGEQYF
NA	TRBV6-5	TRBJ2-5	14	CASRRGVVAETQYF
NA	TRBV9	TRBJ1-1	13	CASSVGQITEAFF
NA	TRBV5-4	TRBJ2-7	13	CASRPAVSYEQYF
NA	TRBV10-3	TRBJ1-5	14	CAIRDVTGNQPQHF
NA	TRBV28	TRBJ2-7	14	CASSIAGGPAEQYF
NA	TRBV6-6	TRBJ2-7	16	CASSYSRAGGPVEQYF
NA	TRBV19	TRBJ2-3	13	CASSEALTDTQYF
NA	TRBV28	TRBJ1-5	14	CASSLQGGRQPQHF
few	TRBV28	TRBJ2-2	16	CASSFARWGDDGELFF
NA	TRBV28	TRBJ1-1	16	CASSQLVTGTAGEAFF
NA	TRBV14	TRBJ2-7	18	CASSPRRGLRRPDYEQYF
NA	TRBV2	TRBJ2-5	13	CASITGVLETQYF
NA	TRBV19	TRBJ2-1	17	CASSILASGNLYNEQFF
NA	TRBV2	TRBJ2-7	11	CASWTAYEQYF
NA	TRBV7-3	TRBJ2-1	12	CASSPRVGEQFF
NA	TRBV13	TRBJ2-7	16	CASSKLSGLSSYEQYF
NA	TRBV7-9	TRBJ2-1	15	CASSLTFSGYNEQFF
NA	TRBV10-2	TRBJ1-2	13	CASSDSVERGYTF
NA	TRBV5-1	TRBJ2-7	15	CASGMGTGFSYEQYF
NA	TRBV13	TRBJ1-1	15	CASSPGQDLNTEAFF
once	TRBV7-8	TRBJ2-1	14	CASSSEFSGGEQFF